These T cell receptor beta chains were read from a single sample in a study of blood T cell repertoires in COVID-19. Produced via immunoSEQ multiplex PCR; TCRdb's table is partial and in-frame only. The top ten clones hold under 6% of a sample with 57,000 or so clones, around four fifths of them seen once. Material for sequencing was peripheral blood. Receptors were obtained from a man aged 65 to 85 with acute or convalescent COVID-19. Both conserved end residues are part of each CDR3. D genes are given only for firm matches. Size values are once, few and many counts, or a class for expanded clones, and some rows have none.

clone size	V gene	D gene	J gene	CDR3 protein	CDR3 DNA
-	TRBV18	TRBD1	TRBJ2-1	CASSPQGAASYNEQFF	TGTGCCAGCTCACCACAGGGGGCAGCCTCCTACAATGAGCAGTTCTTC
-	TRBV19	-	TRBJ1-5	CASSIRRSLSNQPQHF	TGTGCCAGTAGTATTAGGAGGAGCCTTAGCAATCAGCCCCAGCATTTT
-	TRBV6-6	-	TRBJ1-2	CASSRLVRDNGYTF	TGTGCCAGCTCCCGACTGGTCAGGGATAATGGCTACACCTTC
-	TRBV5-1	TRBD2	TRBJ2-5	CASSLRTSGGETQYF	TGCGCCAGCAGCCTACGGACTAGCGGGGGGGAGACCCAGTACTTC
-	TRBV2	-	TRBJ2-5	CASTRGGGGVEDF	TGTGCCAGCACAAGGGGGGGCGGGGGAGTTGAGGACTTC
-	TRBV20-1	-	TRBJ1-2	CSASPTPAYGYTF	TGCAGTGCTAGTCCGACTCCGGCCTATGGCTACACCTTC
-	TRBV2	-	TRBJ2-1	CASSVDGGLYNEQFF	TGTGCCAGCAGTGTTGACGGGGGGCTATACAATGAGCAGTTCTTC
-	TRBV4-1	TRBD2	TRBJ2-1	CASSRGTSGGAIYNEQFF	TGCGCCAGCAGCCGGGGGACTAGCGGGGGGGCAATCTACAATGAGCAGTTCTTC
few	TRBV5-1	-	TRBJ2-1	CASSLVGLNEQFF	TGCGCCAGCAGCCTTGTTGGACTCAATGAGCAGTTCTTC
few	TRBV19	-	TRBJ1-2	CASSMDNGYTF	TGTGCCAGTAGTATGGACAATGGCTACACCTTC
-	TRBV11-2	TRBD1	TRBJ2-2	CASTQTGEVGTGELFF	TGTGCCAGCACCCAAACAGGGGAAGTAGGCACCGGGGAGCTGTTTTTT